This is a list of T cell receptor beta chains from one sample in a study of blood T cell repertoires in COVID-19. This table comes from immunoSEQ multiplex PCR, and its TCRdb copy is limited to in-frame clones, with some not included. The data show more than 300,000 clones, more than 85% seen once. Sequenced: PBMCs or T cells enriched from blood (not recorded which). These receptors came from a woman in her thirties who had recovered from COVID-19. Each CDR3 is given with its conserved first and last residue. A D gene is named only where the DNA matches it firmly. Clone sizes are given selectively: once, few, many, or a class where the clone is expanded.

V	J	length	size	D	DNA	CDR3
TRBV4-2	TRBJ1-1	15	-	-	TGTGCCAGCAGCCAAGAGGCCAGGCCCGACACTGAAGCTTTCTTT	CASSQEARPDTEAFF
TRBV28	TRBJ1-1	14	-	TRBD1	TGTGCCAGCAGTTCCGCGCAGGGGGTATATGAAGCTTTCTTT	CASSSAQGVYEAFF
TRBV5-5	TRBJ2-1	15	-	TRBD2	TGTGCCAGCAGCGTCGGGGTAGCGGGAGCCCGAGGGCAGTTCTTC	CASSVGVAGARGQFF
TRBV6-5	TRBJ1-2	15	-	TRBD1	TGTGCCAGCAGTTACTCCTACAGGGGGCAAGTTCGCTACACCTTC	CASSYSYRGQVRYTF
TRBV7-9	TRBJ2-5	15	-	TRBD2	TGTGCCAGCAGCTTCGGGCTAGCGGGATTCGAGACCCAGTACTTC	CASSFGLAGFETQYF
TRBV4-3	TRBJ1-2	15	-	-	TGCGCCAGCAGCCAACACCCGGGACAACCCTATGGCTACACCTTC	CASSQHPGQPYGYTF
TRBV11-2	TRBJ2-3	12	-	-	TGTGCCAGCAGCCTCCGGGAAGATACGCAGTATTTT	CASSLREDTQYF
TRBV7-2	TRBJ2-3	15	-	TRBD2	TGTGCCAGCAGTCCTAGCGGGGGGTCAGGTGATACGCAGTATTTT	CASSPSGGSGDTQYF
TRBV11-3	TRBJ2-1	15	-	-	TGTGCCAGCAGCTTAGTCACCTATGACGGGAATGAGCAGTTCTTC	CASSLVTYDGNEQFF
TRBV10-3	TRBJ2-7	16	-	TRBD1	TGTGCCATCAGGGCCTCAGAAGGGACAGGAACGGACGAGCAGTACTTC	CAIRASEGTGTDEQYF
TRBV28	TRBJ1-3	17	-	TRBD1	TGTGCCAGCAGTAACTGGTGGGGCAGGGACAGTGGAAACACCATATATTTT	CASSNWWGRDSGNTIYF
TRBV30	TRBJ1-2	13	-	TRBD1	TGTGCCTGCCGGACAGGGGCGGGCTATGGCTACACCTTC	CACRTGAGYGYTF
TRBV24-1	TRBJ1-2	9	-	-	TGTGCCCCCCGGGGGGGCTACACCTTC	CAPRGGYTF
TRBV15	TRBJ2-7	15	-	TRBD1	TGTGCCACCAGCGACCCGGGACAGGGGGGTTCCGAGCAGTACTTC	CATSDPGQGGSEQYF
TRBV5-1	TRBJ1-2	13	-	-	TGCGCCAGCAGCCAGGACTGGTCTTATGGCTACACCTTC	CASSQDWSYGYTF
TRBV7-9	TRBJ2-1	16	-	TRBD2	TGTGCCAGCAGCCCCCGCACGGGACTAGCGATCCATGAGCAGTTCTTC	CASSPRTGLAIHEQFF
TRBV5-4	TRBJ2-3	17	once	TRBD2	TGTGCCAGCAGCTTGGCCGTGGGGCTAGCGGGGGGGGATACGCAGTATTTT	CASSLAVGLAGGDTQYF
TRBV28	TRBJ1-1	14	few	-	TGTGCCAGCAGTCAGCCCAGTGAGGTCACTGAAGCTTTCTTT	CASSQPSEVTEAFF
TRBV10-3	TRBJ1-5	14	-	TRBD1	TGTGCCACCCGAGGACAGGACGGCAATCAGCCCCAGCATTTT	CATRGQDGNQPQHF
TRBV28	TRBJ1-2	15	-	-	TGTGCCAGCAGCGCCCTGACAGAAGAGGACTATGGCTACACCTTC	CASSALTEEDYGYTF
TRBV29-1	TRBJ1-1	13	-	TRBD1	TGCAGCGCTGGACAGGGAGCGAACACTGAAGCTTTCTTT	CSAGQGANTEAFF
TRBV11-3	TRBJ2-1	18	-	TRBD2	TGTGCCAGCAGCCCCACACCCGGGACTAGCGGACCGTACAATGAGCAGTTCTTC	CASSPTPGTSGPYNEQFF
TRBV3-1/TRBV3-2	TRBJ2-1	14	-	-	TGTGCCAGCAGCCAAGTGAACAGGGTAAATGAGCAGTTCTTC	CASSQVNRVNEQFF
TRBV18	TRBJ2-7	17	-	TRBD2	TGTGCCAGCTCACAGGGCGCCGCTAGCGGGTTGTTCTACGAGCAGTACTTC	CASSQGAASGLFYEQYF
TRBV9	TRBJ2-3	14	-	-	TGTGCCAGCAGCGTAGCCGCTAGCATTGATACGCAGTATTTT	CASSVAASIDTQYF
TRBV3-1/TRBV3-2	TRBJ2-3	15	-	-	TGTGCCAGCAGCCAGCGGGTTTCTAGCACAGATACGCAGTATTTT	CASSQRVSSTDTQYF
TRBV7-9	TRBJ2-2	14	-	TRBD2	TGTGCCAGCAGCCCGGGACTAGTGGCCGGGGAGCTGTTTTTT	CASSPGLVAGELFF
TRBV28	TRBJ2-7	15	-	-	TGTGCCAGCAGTTCCCGGACAGATTACTCCTACGAGCAGTACTTC	CASSSRTDYSYEQYF
TRBV4-2	TRBJ2-1	16	-	TRBD2	TGTGCCAGCAGCCAACCACCTAGCGGGGGGAACAATGAGCAGTTCTTC	CASSQPPSGGNNEQFF
TRBV2	TRBJ1-2	13	-	TRBD1	TGTGCGAGCACCCGACAGGGACGAAATGGCTACACCTTC	CASTRQGRNGYTF
TRBV6-1	TRBJ2-1	16	-	-	TGTGCCAGCAGTGAAGCAGGGGTTTGGGTGGACAATGAGCAGTTCTTC	CASSEAGVWVDNEQFF
TRBV21-1	TRBJ1-1	13	-	-	TGTGCCGGTAACAGGGGGCGAAGGACTGAAGCTTTCTTT	CAGNRGRRTEAFF
TRBV11-3	TRBJ2-7	15	-	-	TGTGCCAGCAGCTTGGCTTCTGGCGGCCACTACGAGCAGTACTTC	CASSLASGGHYEQYF
TRBV6-1	TRBJ2-7	11	-	-	TGTGCCAGCAGTGACGGGTCCGAGCAGTACTTC	CASSDGSEQYF
TRBV9	TRBJ1-6	15	-	-	TGTGCCAGCAGCCCCCGACAGGCGGAGAATTCACCCCTCCACTTT	CASSPRQAENSPLHF
TRBV28	TRBJ2-3	19	-	TRBD2	TGTGCCAGCAGAGCTGGATATGGCCGGGACGACGCGGGGGTAGATACGCAGTATTTT	CASRAGYGRDDAGVDTQYF
TRBV6-5	TRBJ2-5	14	-	TRBD2	TGTGCCAGCACCGCCAGCGGGGGGCAAGAGACCCAGTACTTC	CASTASGGQETQYF
TRBV28	TRBJ1-2	13	-	-	TGTGCCAGCAGTCTATCTCAGGGATATGGCTACACCTTC	CASSLSQGYGYTF
TRBV7-2	TRBJ1-1	17	-	-	TGTGCCAGCAGCCACAAAGTAAACAGGGTCTATACATATGAAGCTTTCTTT	CASSHKVNRVYTYEAFF
TRBV18	TRBJ2-3	16	once	TRBD1	TGTGCCAGCTCACCACCGGGACAGGGGGGCACAGATACGCAGTATTTT	CASSPPGQGGTDTQYF
TRBV5-1	TRBJ2-1	16	-	-	TGCGCCAGCAGCCCGGACCCTCAGGGCCAGTACAATGAGCAGTTCTTC	CASSPDPQGQYNEQFF
TRBV11-2	TRBJ2-1	13	once	-	TGTGCCAGCAGCCTGATGCGGGCGGGGGAGCAGTTCTTC	CASSLMRAGEQFF
TRBV29-1	TRBJ2-5	13	-	TRBD1	TGCAGCGTTAGCCTCGGACAGGCGGAGACCCAGTACTTC	CSVSLGQAETQYF
TRBV6-5	TRBJ1-2	15	-	-	TGTGCCAGCAGTCGAGCCCTCCCAGGGTCCTATGGCTACACCTTC	CASSRALPGSYGYTF
TRBV7-2	TRBJ1-1	19	-	-	TGTGCCAGCAGCCCGATCTGGCTTTGGCGCACGACAGTTAACACTGAAGCTTTCTTT	CASSPIWLWRTTVNTEAFF
TRBV6-6	TRBJ1-3	15	-	TRBD1	TGTGCCAGCAGAGGACAGGGAATCACTGGAAACACCATATATTTT	CASRGQGITGNTIYF
TRBV11-3	TRBJ2-1	13	once	-	TGTGCCAGCAGCCAGGTGATGGGCCATGAGCAGTTCTTC	CASSQVMGHEQFF
TRBV7-9	TRBJ1-4	15	-	TRBD1	TGTGCCAGCAGCCGCGACAGGGTCAATAATGAAAAACTGTTTTTT	CASSRDRVNNEKLFF
TRBV19	TRBJ2-4	18	-	TRBD2	TGTGCCAGTAGTATATATCCGCGGGGGAGTGGGGCCAAAAACATTCAGTACTTC	CASSIYPRGSGAKNIQYF
TRBV12-3/TRBV12-4	TRBJ1-1	13	-	-	TGTGCCAGCGCCAGGGCTCAGAACACTGAAGCTTTCTTT	CASARAQNTEAFF
TRBV18	TRBJ2-1	16	-	-	TGTGCCAGCTCGTCCGCCCTTATCGGCTCCTACAATGAGCAGTTCTTC	CASSSALIGSYNEQFF
TRBV4-2	TRBJ1-5	18	-	TRBD1	TGTGCCAGCAGCCAAGCCGATTCCGGGACAGCAAAGAATCAGCCCCAGCATTTT	CASSQADSGTAKNQPQHF
TRBV5-1	TRBJ1-3	15	-	TRBD1	TGCGCCAGCAGCGCGGCAGGGGGGAGCGGAAACACCATATATTTT	CASSAAGGSGNTIYF
TRBV19	TRBJ1-6	14	-	TRBD1	TGTGCCAGTAGCAGACAGGGATCTAATTCACCCCTCCACTTT	CASSRQGSNSPLHF